This TCR beta chain was sequenced in a study of pediatric ulcerative colitis. Study results and caveats: Blood-rectal clonal overlap within each person was significantly higher in ulcerative colitis patients than controls.

Germline-derived CDR1 and CDR2 are MNHEY and SVGAGI. CDR3 size: 14 residues. With 3 bases removed from V and 8 bases from J, the gap between germline ends came to 13 bases. The rectum was sampled with one to two pinch biopsies at colonoscopy. Here immunoSEQ multiplex PCR was the method, and the copy in TCRdb shows in-frame clones only, minus some. The repertoire has tens of thousands of clones, around 81% of them found once; the top ten carry under 4%. This clone was counted a few times. What it binds is not known. Specimen: gut tissue. This TCR came from a girl aged 5-17 years with moderate ulcerative colitis. The rearrangement joins TRBV6-5 to TRBJ2-2, with D uncertain. CDR3 bases: TGTGCCAGCAGTTATGGATTGACGGCGGGGGAGCTGTTTTTT. Translating it yields CASSYGLTAGELFF.